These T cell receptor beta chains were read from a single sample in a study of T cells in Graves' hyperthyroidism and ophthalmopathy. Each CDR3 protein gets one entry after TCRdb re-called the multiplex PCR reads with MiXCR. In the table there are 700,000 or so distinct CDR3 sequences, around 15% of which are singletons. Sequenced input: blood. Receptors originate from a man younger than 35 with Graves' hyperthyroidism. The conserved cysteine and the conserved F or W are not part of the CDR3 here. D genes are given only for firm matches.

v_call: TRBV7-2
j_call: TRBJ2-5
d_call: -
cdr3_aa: ASSLGFLRETQY

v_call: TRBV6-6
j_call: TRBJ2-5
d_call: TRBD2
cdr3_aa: ASSYWRREGRGGTQY

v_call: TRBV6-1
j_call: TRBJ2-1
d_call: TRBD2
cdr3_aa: ASSPRPGLAGGYNEQF

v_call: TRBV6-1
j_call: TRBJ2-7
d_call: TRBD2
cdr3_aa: ASRSAGGSYEQY

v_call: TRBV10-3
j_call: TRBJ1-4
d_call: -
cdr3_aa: AISAILTNEKLF

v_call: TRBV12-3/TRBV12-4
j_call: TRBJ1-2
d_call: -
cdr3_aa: ASTIQGTSGYT

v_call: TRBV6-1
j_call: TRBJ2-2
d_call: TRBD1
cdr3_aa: ASSFGTGAETGELF

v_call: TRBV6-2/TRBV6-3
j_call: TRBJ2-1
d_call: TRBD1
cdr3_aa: ATTLDRGGYNEQF

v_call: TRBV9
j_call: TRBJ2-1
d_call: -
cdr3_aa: ASSVAGAKDEQF

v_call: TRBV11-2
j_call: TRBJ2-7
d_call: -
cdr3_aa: ASSSPKWGPEEQY

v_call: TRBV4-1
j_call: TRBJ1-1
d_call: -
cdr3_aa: ASSQSTGLTNTEAF

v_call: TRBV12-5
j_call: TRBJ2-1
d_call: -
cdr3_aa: ASGLVGLALNEQF

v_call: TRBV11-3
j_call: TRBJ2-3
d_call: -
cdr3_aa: ASSQQGTTQY

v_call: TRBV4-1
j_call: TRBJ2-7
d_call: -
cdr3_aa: ASGSGERVIYEQY

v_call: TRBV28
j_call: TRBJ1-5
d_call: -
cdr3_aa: ASSFLDSLYSNQPQH

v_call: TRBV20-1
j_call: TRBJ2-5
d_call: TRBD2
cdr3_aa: SALSREGRVETQY

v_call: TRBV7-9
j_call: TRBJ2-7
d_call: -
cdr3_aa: ASSFPGPSEQY

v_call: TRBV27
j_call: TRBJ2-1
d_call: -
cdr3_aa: ASSPLSGYGYNEQF

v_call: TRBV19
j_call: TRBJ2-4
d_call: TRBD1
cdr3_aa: ASRGQRKNIQY

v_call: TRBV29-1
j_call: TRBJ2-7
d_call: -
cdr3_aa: SADSRGRTGSYEQY